These T cell receptor beta chains were read from a single sample in a study of blood T cell repertoires in COVID-19. Only in-frame clones appear in the TCRdb table, and some are missing; sequencing was by immunoSEQ multiplex PCR. Of hundreds of thousands of clones listed, roughly nine tenths were seen once; the top ten hold 0.75% to 0.9%. Sequenced sample: peripheral blood. The receptors derive from a young man with COVID-19, enrolled during active disease. Each CDR3 is given with its conserved first and last residue. Each record gives: J gene, V gene, clone size, D gene, CDR3 DNA, CDR3 protein. A D gene is named only where the DNA matches it firmly. The size of a clone is reported for some rows only, either as once, few or many, or as a class for expanded clones.

TRBJ2-7,TRBV5-1,.,TRBD2,TGCGCCAGCAGCCCACGCCTTAGCGGGGGATACTACTCCTACGAGCAGTACTTC,CASSPRLSGGYYSYEQYF
TRBJ2-2,TRBV5-1,few,.,TGCGCCAGCAGGTCCCCCTCCGCAGGGTATGACGGGGAGCTGTTTTTT,CASRSPSAGYDGELFF
TRBJ2-3,TRBV3-1/TRBV3-2,.,.,TGTGCCAGCAGCCAGGGAGGACGCATTAGCACAGATACGCAGTATTTT,CASSQGGRISTDTQYF
TRBJ2-1,TRBV6-5,many,TRBD2,TGTGCCAGCAGTTGGACTAGCGGGGGCTCCTACAATGAGCAGTTCTTC,CASSWTSGGSYNEQFF
TRBJ1-1,TRBV18,.,.,TGTGCCAGCTCACCGGGGCAGAATGAAGCTTTCTTT,CASSPGQNEAFF
TRBJ1-3,TRBV5-6,.,.,TGTGCCAGCAGCTTGGAGACAACTGGAAACACCATATATTTT,CASSLETTGNTIYF
TRBJ1-5,TRBV7-9,once,TRBD1,TGTGCCAGCAGCCAAACCGACGTGGGACAGCAGCATTTT,CASSQTDVGQQHF
TRBJ2-2,TRBV28,once,.,TGTGCCAGCAGGACCAAGGGGGCCGGGGAGCTGTTTTTT,CASRTKGAGELFF
TRBJ2-1,TRBV11-2,.,TRBD1,TGTGCCAGCAGCTTTACTCCGGGACAGGGGTATGGAAATGAGCAGTTCTTC,CASSFTPGQGYGNEQFF
TRBJ1-3,TRBV9,once,TRBD1,TGTGCCAGCAGCGTAAGCCAGGGGGCAGGTGGAAACACCATATATTTT,CASSVSQGAGGNTIYF
TRBJ1-6,TRBV6-5,.,.,TGTGCCAGCAGTACTGACAGGAGGATGACACCCCTCCACTTT,CASSTDRRMTPLHF
TRBJ2-5,TRBV2,.,.,TGTGCCAGCATTAGTATAGCCCTAGAGACCCAGTACTTC,CASISIALETQYF
TRBJ2-4,TRBV2,.,.,TGTGCCAGCAGTGATATGAAAAACATTCAGTACTTC,CASSDMKNIQYF
TRBJ1-4,TRBV30,few,TRBD1,TGTGCCTGGAGCGATCCGGGGACAGGGATCGAAAAACTGTTTTTT,CAWSDPGTGIEKLFF
TRBJ1-2,TRBV19,.,.,TGTGCCAGTAGATTCTGGGACATCAACTATGGCTACACCTTC,CASRFWDINYGYTF
TRBJ2-7,TRBV2,.,TRBD1,TGTGCCAGCAGTAACGGACAGGGGCCCGCCTACGAGCAGTACTTC,CASSNGQGPAYEQYF
TRBJ2-3,TRBV30,.,TRBD2,TGTGCCTGGAGTAAGCGGGAGAGTAGCACAGATACGCAGTATTTT,CAWSKRESSTDTQYF
TRBJ2-1,TRBV25-1,.,.,TGTGCCAGCAGTGAATTAACCCCCGAGTACCCGAACAATGAGCAGTTCTTC,CASSELTPEYPNNEQFF
TRBJ1-4,TRBV12-3/TRBV12-4,.,.,TGTGCCAGCAGTGGGGCAATTGAAAAACTGTTTTTT,CASSGAIEKLFF
TRBJ2-2,TRBV4-2,.,TRBD2,TGTGCCAGCAGCCATAGACTAGCCCGGAGGCCCGGGGAGCTGTTTTTT,CASSHRLARRPGELFF
TRBJ2-1,TRBV19,.,TRBD2,TGTGCCAGTAGTGGGACTAGCGGGGGGCACAATGAGCAGTTCTTC,CASSGTSGGHNEQFF
TRBJ2-7,TRBV7-7,.,TRBD2,TGTGCTAGCAGCTTAGAAGGACTAGCGCGTAGCCCTCAGCAGTACTTC,CASSLEGLARSPQQYF
TRBJ2-1,TRBV6-5,.,TRBD2,TGTGCCAGCAGCCACGGGGGGGGCGTCTCCAATGAGCAGTTCTTC,CASSHGGGVSNEQFF
TRBJ2-1,TRBV19,.,.,TGTGCCAGTAGTATGTCGGGATTTGAGCAGTTCTTC,CASSMSGFEQFF
TRBJ2-1,TRBV1,.,.,TGCACCAGCAGCCAAATTCCTCGGGACTCCTCCTACAATGAGCAGTTCTTC,CTSSQIPRDSSYNEQFF
TRBJ2-1,TRBV19,.,.,TGTGCCAGTAGTACCCTTGTGTACAATGAGCAGTTCTTC,CASSTLVYNEQFF
TRBJ2-1,TRBV6-1,.,TRBD1,TGTGCCAGCAGTGAGTGGGGACAGGGGGCCAATGAGCAGTTCTTC,CASSEWGQGANEQFF
TRBJ2-1,TRBV5-8,.,TRBD2,TGTGCCAGCAGCATAACGGGACTAGCGGCGAGCAATGAGCAGTTCTTC,CASSITGLAASNEQFF
TRBJ1-1,TRBV2,.,.,TGTGCCAGCGTTCAGGGTTGGACTGAAGCTTTCTTT,CASVQGWTEAFF
TRBJ1-5,TRBV4-1,.,.,TGCGCCAGCAGCCCCCGGGAAGGGAACAATCAGCCCCAGCATTTT,CASSPREGNNQPQHF
TRBJ1-1,TRBV27,many,TRBD1,TGTGCCAGCAGCCTGGGGACAGGGTCTGAAGCTTTCTTT,CASSLGTGSEAFF
TRBJ2-7,TRBV7-9,.,TRBD1,TGTGCCAGCAGCCCCCCCCGAGGGGGCGGGTCCTACGAGCAGTACTTC,CASSPPRGGGSYEQYF
TRBJ2-7,TRBV3-1/TRBV3-2,.,TRBD1,TGTGCCAGCAGCTTCCGGGACAGCCTCTACGAGCAGTACTTC,CASSFRDSLYEQYF
TRBJ1-1,TRBV12-3/TRBV12-4,.,.,TGTGCCAGCAGCCAATATCGGGATGGCGCTTTCTTT,CASSQYRDGAFF
TRBJ2-5,TRBV15,.,TRBD1,TGTGCCACCAGCAGCTTCGGACAGGGGGCGCGGAAGACCCAGTACTTC,CATSSFGQGARKTQYF
TRBJ2-1,TRBV6-5,.,TRBD2,TGTGCCAGCAGTCGTAGCGGGAGGCTTATCGATGAGCAGTTCTTC,CASSRSGRLIDEQFF
TRBJ1-6,TRBV27,.,.,TGTGCCAGCAGTTTTTCAGGGAATTCACCCCTCCACTTT,CASSFSGNSPLHF
TRBJ2-5,TRBV7-8,.,.,TGTGCCAGCAGCCCCGGGTGGACCCAGTACTTC,CASSPGWTQYF
TRBJ2-6,TRBV7-9,.,.,TGTGCCAGCAGTCCCCTGTGGGCGGGTGGGGCCAACGTCCTGACTTTC,CASSPLWAGGANVLTF
TRBJ2-6,TRBV6-5,.,.,TGTGCCAGCCGTAGGTCGGGACATGGGGCCAACGTCCTGACTTTC,CASRRSGHGANVLTF
TRBJ2-2,TRBV3-1/TRBV3-2,.,TRBD1,TGTGCCAGCAGCTCGTCAGGGGGCGCGGGCGGGTTCACCGGGGAGCTGTTTTTT,CASSSSGGAGGFTGELFF
TRBJ2-2,TRBV2,.,.,TGTGCCAGCAGGTTGACAGGAAACACCGGGGAGCTGTTTTTT,CASRLTGNTGELFF
TRBJ2-5,TRBV7-2,.,TRBD2,TGTGCCAGCAGCTCAACGGGACTAGCGGAGACCCAGTACTTC,CASSSTGLAETQYF
TRBJ2-1,TRBV5-1,.,.,TGCGCCAGCACCGCGGTGGCGGTAAAAGATAATGAGCAGTTCTTC,CASTAVAVKDNEQFF
TRBJ2-7,TRBV11-2,once,TRBD2,TGTGCCAGCAGCTTTGCGCCTAGCGGCGAGCAGTACTTC,CASSFAPSGEQYF